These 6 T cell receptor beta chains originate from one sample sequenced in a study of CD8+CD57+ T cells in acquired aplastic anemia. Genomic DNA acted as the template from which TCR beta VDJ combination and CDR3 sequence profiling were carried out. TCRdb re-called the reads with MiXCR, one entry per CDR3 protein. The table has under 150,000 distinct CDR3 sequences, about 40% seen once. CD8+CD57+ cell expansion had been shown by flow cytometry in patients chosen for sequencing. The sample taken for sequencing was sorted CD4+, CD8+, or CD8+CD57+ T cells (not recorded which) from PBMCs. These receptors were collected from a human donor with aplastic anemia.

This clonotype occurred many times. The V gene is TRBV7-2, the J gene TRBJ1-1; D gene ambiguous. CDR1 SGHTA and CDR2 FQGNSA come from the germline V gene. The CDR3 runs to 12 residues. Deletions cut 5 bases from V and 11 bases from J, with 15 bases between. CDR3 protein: CASSISLSGAFF. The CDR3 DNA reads TGTGCCAGCAGCATATCTCTGAGTGGGGCTTTCTTT.

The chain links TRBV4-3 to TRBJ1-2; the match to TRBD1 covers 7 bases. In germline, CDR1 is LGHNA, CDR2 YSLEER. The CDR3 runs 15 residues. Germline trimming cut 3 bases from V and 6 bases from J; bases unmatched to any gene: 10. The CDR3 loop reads CASSQDRDSLHGYTF. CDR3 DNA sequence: TGCGCCAGCAGCCAGGACCGGGACAGCTTGCATGGCTACACCTTC.

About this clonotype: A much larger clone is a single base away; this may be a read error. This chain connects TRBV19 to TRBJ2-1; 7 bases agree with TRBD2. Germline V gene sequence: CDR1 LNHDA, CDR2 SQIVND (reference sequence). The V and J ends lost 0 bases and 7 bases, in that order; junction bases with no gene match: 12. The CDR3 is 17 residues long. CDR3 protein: CASSIELRLAESNEQFF. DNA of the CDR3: TGTGCCAGTAGTATAGAGCTAAGGCTAGCGGAGAGTAATGAGCAGTTCTTC.

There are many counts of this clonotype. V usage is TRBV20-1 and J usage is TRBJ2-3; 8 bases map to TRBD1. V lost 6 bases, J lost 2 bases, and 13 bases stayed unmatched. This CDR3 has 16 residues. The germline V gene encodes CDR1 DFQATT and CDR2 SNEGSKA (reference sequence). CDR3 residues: CSADDRDRRSTDTQYF. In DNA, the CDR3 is TGCAGTGCCGACGACCGGGACAGGAGGTCCACAGATACGCAGTATTTT.

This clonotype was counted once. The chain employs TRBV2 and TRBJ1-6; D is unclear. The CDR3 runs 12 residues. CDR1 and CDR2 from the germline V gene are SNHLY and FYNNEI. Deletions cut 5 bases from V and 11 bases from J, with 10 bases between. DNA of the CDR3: TGTGCCAGCAGTTTGACAATTACACCCCTCCACTTT. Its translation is CASSLTITPLHF.

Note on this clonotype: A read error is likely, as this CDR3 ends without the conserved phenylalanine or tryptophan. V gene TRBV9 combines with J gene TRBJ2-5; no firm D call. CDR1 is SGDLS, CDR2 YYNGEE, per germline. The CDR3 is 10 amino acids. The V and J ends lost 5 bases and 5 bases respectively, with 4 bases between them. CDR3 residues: CASRRETQYL. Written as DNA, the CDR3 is TGTGCCAGCAGGCGGGAGACCCAGTACCTC.